Presented here are 21 T cell receptor beta chains from one specimen sequenced in a study of T cells in Graves' hyperthyroidism and ophthalmopathy (dated by TCRdb to between 2019 and 2020). Library generation was performed with multiplex PCR. TCRdb records Illumina HiSeq 2000 as the sequencer. The TCR beta CDR3 regions were amplified from the RNA transcripts. A first-round RT-PCR of the TCR CDR3 used the HTBI primer set with the Qiagen OneStep RT-PCR kit. TCRdb cleaned the public reads at Q25 with fastp, built clones with MiXCR and kept in-frame beta chains. Each CDR3 protein appears once, grouped with its most common genes and DNA. The sample table shows a few hundred thousand distinct CDR3 sequences, and under 20% are seen once. The ten most abundant clones make up 35% to 50% of the sample. Sequenced material: blood. These receptors were collected from a man between 18 and 35 years old with Graves' ophthalmopathy.

This clonotype was counted between two and nine times. The chain uses TRBV28 and TRBJ2-2; tentatively, D is TRBD1 or TRBD2 (6 bases each). Germline V lookup: CDR1 MDHEN, CDR2 SYDVKM. The V and J ends lost 8 bases and 5 bases respectively, with 12 bases between them. CDR3 length equals 13 residues. CDR3 DNA sequence: TGTGCCAGCTTGGGGGGCGGTACCGGGGAGCTGTTTTTT. Protein product: CASLGGGTGELFF.

Ten or more counts support this clonotype. A read error may explain this, as a much larger clone is one base away. The V and J genes are TRBV9 and TRBJ1-1; D unresolved. Germline V gene sequence: CDR1 SGDLS, CDR2 YYNGEE. There are 12 residues in the CDR3. V lost 4 bases, J lost 0 bases, and 4 bases lay in between. The CDR3 loop is CASSRVNTEAFF. In DNA form, the CDR3 reads TGTGCCAGCAGCCGAGTGAACACTGAAGCTTTCTTT.

The sample holds many counts of this clonotype. This chain joins TRBV10-3 and TRBJ2-2, with D possibly matching TRBD2 (6 bases). Germline V CDR1 and CDR2: ENHRY, SYGVKD. This CDR3 has 14 residues. V gave up 11 bases and J gave up 1 base, with 14 bases separating them. Here the CDR3 reads CASSGLLNTGELFF. The CDR3 nucleotides are TGTGCCTCCTCGGGACTTCTGAACACCGGGGAGCTGTTTTTT.

V usage is TRBV20-1 and J usage is TRBJ2-5; D ambiguous. The germline V and J ends were trimmed by 6 bases and 2 bases, with 19 bases remaining between them. The CDR3 spans 15 residues. The germline V gene has CDR1 DFQATT and CDR2 SNEGSKA (reference sequence). DNA of the CDR3: TGCAGTGCAACCCCAAGACTGTCTGGACAAGAGACCCAGTACTTC. Residues: CSATPRLSGQETQYF.

This clonotype was counted a few times. Sequence at one end of the junction differs from germline and may be a read error. V gene TRBV7-3 combines with J gene TRBJ1-1; D gene unclear. The CDR3 contains 15 residues. Germline V gene data show CDR1 as SGHTA and CDR2 as FQGTGA. The CDR3 DNA reads as TGTGCCAGCGGCTTAACGCCGGGGTTGAACACTGAAGCTTTCTTT. Protein sequence: CASGLTPGLNTEAFF.

This clonotype was seen a few times. This chain links TRBV24-1 with TRBJ1-2, with D perhaps matching TRBD1 (5 bases). Deletions cut 1 base from V and 7 bases from J, with 9 bases between. Germline V lookup: CDR1 KGHDR, CDR2 SFDVKD. CDR3 length equals 13 residues. CDR3 protein: CATSDLDSVGYTF. The CDR3 nucleotides are TGTGCCACCAGTGATTTAGACAGCGTTGGCTACACCTTC.

The table lists this clonotype with many counts. The chain carries TRBV20-1 and TRBJ1-6, with TRBD1 matching over 8 bases. V was pared by 7 bases and J by 7 bases, with 6 bases of the junction left unmatched. Germline CDR1 reads DFQATT; CDR2 reads SNEGSKA (reference sequence). The CDR3 loop spans 13 amino acids. The CDR3 protein is CSVHRGGNSPLHF. As DNA, the CDR3 is TGCAGTGTTCACAGGGGGGGAAATTCACCCCTCCACTTT.

On this clonotype itself: A read error may be the cause here, since a much bigger clone is one base away. This rearrangement joins TRBV7-3 to TRBJ2-3; TRBD2 matches at 8 bases. V lost 0 bases and J lost 2; bases outside the gene matches: 1. Germline V gene data show CDR1 as SGHTA and CDR2 as FQGTGA. There are 15 residues in the CDR3. DNA of the CDR3: TGTGCCAGCAGCTTAACTAGCGGGATCACAGATACGCAGTATTTT. It specifies CASSLTSGITDTQYF.

The chain employs TRBV28 and TRBJ2-2; D gene ambiguous. Germline lookup yields CDR1 MDHEN and CDR2 SYDVKM. This CDR3 contains 13 residues. Between the trimmed V and J ends, which lost 3 bases and 2 bases, there was a span of 4 bases. The CDR3 loop reads CASSFQNTGELFF. CDR3 bases: TGTGCCAGCAGTTTCCAAAACACCGGGGAGCTGTTTTTT.

In this sample, this clonotype turned up a few times. The germline gene is not matched at one end of the junction; a read error may be the cause. The genes are TRBV12-3 or TRBV12-4 and TRBJ2-1, with 12 bases lining up with TRBD2. This CDR3 has 15 residues. The CDR3 nucleotides are TGTGCCGGCAGGCTCCTAGCGGGGGGGAAGAATGAGCAGTTCTTC. Its translation: CAGRLLAGGKNEQFF.

This clonotype was picked up many times. This chain links TRBV7-2 with TRBJ1-2; 7 bases map to TRBD1. Germline lookup yields CDR1 SGHTA and CDR2 FQGNSA. V lost 5 bases to trimming and J lost 5 bases; unmatched junction nucleotides: 11. This CDR3 region has 15 residues. The CDR3 sequence: CASSMSSGTVYGYTF. The CDR3 DNA reads as TGTGCCAGCAGCATGAGCTCTGGGACAGTTTATGGCTACACCTTC.

This clonotype was seen many times. This sequence joins TRBV3-1 and TRBJ1-2, with a possible D match to TRBD1 (5 bases). V was shortened by 4 bases and J by 3 bases, with 12 bases between the two germline ends. CDR3 size: 14 residues. From germline, CDR1 is LGHDT and CDR2 YNNKEL (reference sequence). CDR3 sequence (DNA): TGTGCCAGCAGCCCCCGGGACCGCGACTATGGCTACACCTTC. This gives the protein CASSPRDRDYGYTF.

The V gene is TRBV19, the J gene TRBJ2-6; maybe TRBD1 (6 bases). Looked up from germline, CDR1 is LNHDA and CDR2 is SQIVND (reference sequence). This CDR3 region has 17 residues. V was cut by 1 base and J by 4 bases, with 14 bases left in between. CDR3 in amino acids: CASSIASTGTGANVLTF. CDR3 DNA sequence: TGTGCCAGTAGTATAGCCTCAACAGGGACAGGGGCCAACGTCCTGACTTTC. The whole variable domain, remainder taken from reference TRBV19 and TRBJ2-6, is DGGITQSPKYLFRKEGQNVTLSCEQNLNHDAMYWYRQDPGQGLRLIYYSQIVNDFQKGDIAEGYSVSREKKESFPLTVTSAQKNPTAFYLCASSIASTGTGANVLTFGAGSRLTVL.

This clonotype has more than one count but fewer than ten. V gene TRBV11-2 combines with J gene TRBJ2-1; 8 nucleotides agree with TRBD2. The trim removed 5 bases at V and 9 bases at J, leaving 12 bases unmatched. The CDR3 is made up of 15 amino acids. The germline gives CDR1 SGHAT, CDR2 FQNNGV. CDR3 sequence reads: CASSTQGLGSSEQFF. The CDR3 nucleotides are TGTGCCAGCAGCACCCAGGGACTAGGGAGCAGTGAGCAGTTCTTC. Using reference TRBV11-2 and TRBJ2-1 for the parts outside the CDR3, the full variable domain is EAGVAQSPRYKIIEKRQSVAFWCNPISGHATLYWYQQILGQGPKLLIQFQNNGVVDDSQLPKDRFSAERLKGVDSTLKIQPAKLEDSAVYLCASSTQGLGSSEQFFGPGTRLTVL.

This clonotype was seen many times. The chain recombines TRBV11-2 with TRBJ2-7; D perhaps matches TRBD1 (5 bases). Germline V gene sequence: CDR1 SGHAT, CDR2 FQNNGV. The CDR3 has 16 residues. The ends were cut back, 2 bases at V and 3 bases at J, with 17 bases in the middle. This chain's CDR3 is CASSLTGIIPNYEQYF. The CDR3 DNA is TGTGCCAGCAGCTTAACAGGTATTATACCTAACTACGAGCAGTACTTC.

V is TRBV19 and J is TRBJ2-6; a weak D match, TRBD1 (5 bases). This CDR3 comprises 16 residues. Trimming left V 0 bases short and J 1 base short, with 7 bases between. From germline, CDR1 is LNHDA and CDR2 SQIVND (reference sequence). As DNA, the CDR3 is TGTGCCAGTAGTATAGATTCAGGGTCTGGGGCCAACGTCCTGACTTTC. Its protein product is CASSIDSGSGANVLTF.

This clonotype was counted only a few times. The chain carries TRBV19 and TRBJ2-7, with D tentatively TRBD1 or TRBD2 (5 bases each). The CDR3 covers 12 residues. Trimming removed 6 bases at V and 6 bases at J, with 12 bases between. CDR1 is LNHDA, CDR2 SQIVND, per germline (reference sequence). The CDR3 nucleotides read TGTGCCAGTAGCTTTATTGGGGGCGAGCAGTACTTC. Residues: CASSFIGGEQYF.

This clonotype was detected only a few times. The J gene is TRBJ2-7, the V gene TRBV11-3, with D perhaps TRBD1 or TRBD2 (6 bases each). Germline CDR1 and CDR2: SGHNT and YENEEA. The CDR3 sequence is 14 residues long. V was clipped by 0 bases and J by 6 bases, with 12 bases between them. CDR3: CASSLDGGPGEQYF. The CDR3 DNA is TGTGCCAGCAGCTTAGATGGGGGGCCTGGCGAGCAGTACTTC.

This clonotype was seen a handful of times. The chain joins TRBV20-1 to TRBJ2-3, with D unresolved. The CDR3 is 14 amino acids. Germline CDR1 DFQATT, CDR2 SNEGSKA (reference sequence). Trimming stripped 5 bases from V and 1 base from J, with 13 bases between. The CDR3 region has the DNA TGCAGTGCTGCCCTGACCTGGGGCACAGATACGCAGTATTTT. Translation: CSAALTWGTDTQYF.

Regarding this clonotype: Germline and junction disagree at one end, which may indicate a read error. The genes are TRBV5-1 and TRBJ2-1, with D possibly TRBD1 on 5 matching bases. There are 13 residues in the CDR3. Germline CDR1 reads SGHRS; CDR2 reads YFSETQ. This chain's CDR3 is CASSHDSYNEQFF. The CDR3 DNA reads as TGTGCCAGCAGCCATGACAGCTACAATGAGCAGTTCTTC.

This clonotype was recorded a few times. A much larger clone lies a single base off, so this may be a read error. The CDR3 is CASSYSNPAGPKGEQYF. The CDR3, as DNA: TGTGCCAGCAGTTACTCGAATCCAGCGGGGCCCAAGGGTGAGCAGTACTTC. This rearrangement joins TRBV6-5 to TRBJ2-7, with 7 nucleotides matching TRBD2. The germline CDR1 and CDR2 sequences are MNHEY and SVGAGI. V shed 0 bases and J 7 bases; nucleotides not matched to a gene: 15. CDR3 length: 17 amino acids.